This paragraph reports one TCR beta chain. The antigen it binds to is not known. Base qualities are missing; no much larger clone stands one base away. The immunoSEQ Assay, a bias-controlled multiplex PCR, was used to amplify TCRbeta CDR3 regions from genomic DNA. As for how the authors treated the data: Nucleated cell counts per sample were estimated from amplification of reference gene primers within the assay. To quantify the absolute abundance of each unique TCRbeta CDR3 rearrangement, sequence reads were collapsed and filtered. For each sample, productive Simpson clonality was calculated as the square root of Simpson's diversity index over productive rearrangements. TCRdb retrieved this table from immuneACCESS and kept in-frame rearrangements only. Not all clones are present; in checked studies, unresolved V genes account for under half, and no reason is known for the remainder. That table is the source of V, J and clone size, and D and trimming were worked out from the DNA. For this sample the table gives 150,000 to 160,000 clones, of which around 85% were detected only once. 29% of the sample is held by the ten biggest clonotypes.

Trimming accounts for 5 bases at V and 3 bases at J, while the number of junction bases matched to no gene is 2. CDR1 KGHSH and CDR2 LQKENI are derived from the germline V gene. Taken from cysteine to phenylalanine, the CDR3 has 13 residues. Here the CDR3 DNA is all that survives: 39 bases in frame from base 1. Collaborating institutions collected whole blood in K2EDTA tubes following their own protocols. For TCRbeta analysis, collaborator samples were shipped as frozen whole blood, as isolated PBMCs, or as DNA extracted from either sample type. The record originates from a study of blood T cell repertoires in COVID-19 (dated by TCRdb to about 2020). Background on the whole study: Collaborator samples came from the United States, Italy and Spain and covered acute and convalescent phases of COVID-19. The prospective study material was composed of cDNA or gDNA derived from T cells, B-cell-depleted T cells, or PBMCs. Subjects who had been exposed to COVID-19, were actively infected with it, or had recovered from it provided the deeply sampled blood TCRbeta repertoires that made up the dataset. The repertoires were made available in a free public database intended to serve as a resource for research on the immune response to SARS-CoV-2. Samples were obtained from the ongoing ImmuneRACE study (first 160 participants) and from 1,200 or so subjects provided by 6 global collaborators. Nearly every sample came with metadata listing a de-identified subject ID, COVID-19 status, age in years and sex. HLA class I and class II types, where available, came from metadata supplied by the sample provider rather than from assay-based typing.

Results and caveats for the whole study, not just this receptor: How much clinical and demographic metadata was included differed by source and by participant, and the metadata was provided uncurated.

The chain was built from TRBV18 and TRBJ1-2; TRBD1 aligns with 8 central bases. Sequenced: peripheral blood. This sequence was found in a woman between 55 and 75 years old with acute or convalescent COVID-19. CDR3 protein: CASSEDRDYGYTF. DNA sequence: TGTGCCAGCTCAGAGGACAGGGACTATGGCTACACCTTC.